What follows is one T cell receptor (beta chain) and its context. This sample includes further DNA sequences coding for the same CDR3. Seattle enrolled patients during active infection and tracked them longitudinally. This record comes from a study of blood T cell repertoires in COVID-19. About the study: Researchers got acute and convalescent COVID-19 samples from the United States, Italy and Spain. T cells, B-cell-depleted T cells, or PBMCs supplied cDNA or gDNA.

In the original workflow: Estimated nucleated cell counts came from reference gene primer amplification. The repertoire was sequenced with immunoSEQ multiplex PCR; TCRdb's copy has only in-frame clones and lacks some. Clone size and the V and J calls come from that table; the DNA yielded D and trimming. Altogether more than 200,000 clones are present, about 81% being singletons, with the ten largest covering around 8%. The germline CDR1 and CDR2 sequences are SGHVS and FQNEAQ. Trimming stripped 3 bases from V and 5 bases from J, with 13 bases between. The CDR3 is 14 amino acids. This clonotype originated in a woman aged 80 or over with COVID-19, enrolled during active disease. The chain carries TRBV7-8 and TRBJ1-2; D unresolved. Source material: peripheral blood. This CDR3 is CASSFGGSPYGYTF. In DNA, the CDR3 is TGTGCCAGCAGCTTTGGAGGGTCCCCTTATGGCTACACCTTC.